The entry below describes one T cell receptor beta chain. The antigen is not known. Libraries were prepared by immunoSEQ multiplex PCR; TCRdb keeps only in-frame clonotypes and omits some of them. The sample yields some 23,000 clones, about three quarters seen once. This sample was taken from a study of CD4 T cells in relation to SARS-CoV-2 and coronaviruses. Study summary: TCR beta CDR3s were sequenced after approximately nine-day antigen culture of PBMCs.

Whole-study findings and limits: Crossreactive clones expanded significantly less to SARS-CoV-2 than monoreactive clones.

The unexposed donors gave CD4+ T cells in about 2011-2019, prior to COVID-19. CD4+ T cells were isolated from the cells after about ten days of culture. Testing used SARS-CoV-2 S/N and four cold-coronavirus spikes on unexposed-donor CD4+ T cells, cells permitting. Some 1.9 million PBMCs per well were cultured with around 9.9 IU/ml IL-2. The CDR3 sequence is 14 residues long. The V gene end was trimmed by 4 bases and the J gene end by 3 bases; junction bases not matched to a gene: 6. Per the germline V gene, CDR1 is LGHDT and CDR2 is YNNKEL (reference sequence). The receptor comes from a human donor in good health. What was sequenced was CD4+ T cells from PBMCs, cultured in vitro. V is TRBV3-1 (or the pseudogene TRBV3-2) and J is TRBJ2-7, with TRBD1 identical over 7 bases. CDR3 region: CASSLGDRDYEQYF. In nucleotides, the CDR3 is TGTGCCAGCAGCCTAGGAGACAGGGACTACGAGCAGTACTTC.